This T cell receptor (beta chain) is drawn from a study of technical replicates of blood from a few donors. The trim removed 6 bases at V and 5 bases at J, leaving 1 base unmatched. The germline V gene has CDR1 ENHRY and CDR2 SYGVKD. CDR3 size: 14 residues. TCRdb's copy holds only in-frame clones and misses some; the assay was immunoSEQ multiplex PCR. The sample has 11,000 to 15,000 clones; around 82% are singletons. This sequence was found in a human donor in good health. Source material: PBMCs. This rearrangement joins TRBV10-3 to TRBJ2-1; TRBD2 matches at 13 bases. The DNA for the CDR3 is TGTGCCATCAGCGGACTAGCGGGAGACAATGAGCAGTTCTTC. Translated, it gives CAISGLAGDNEQFF.